This entry lists 30 T cell receptor beta chains sequenced from one sample in a study of T cell responses to AZD1222 COVID-19 vaccine. Sequenced by immunoSEQ multiplex PCR; TCRdb stores in-frame clones only, minus some. The sample shows fewer than 200,000 clones, around 92% of them seen only once. Here the sequenced sample was peripheral blood, taken on day 0 of AZD1222 vaccination. These receptors came from an adult in good health.

The gene calls are TRBV6-5 and TRBJ2-3; TRBD2 matches at 10 bases. CDR1 and CDR2 (germline): MNHEY, SVGAGI. The CDR3 is 15 amino acids. J was trimmed by 1 base and V by 6 bases; bases with no gene match: 4. The CDR3 protein is CASRAGTSGTDTQYF. The CDR3 nucleotides read TGTGCCAGCAGGGCGGGGACTAGCGGCACAGATACGCAGTATTTT.

This chain connects TRBV19 to TRBJ1-3, with 9 bases that match TRBD1. The CDR3 covers 15 residues. CDR1 LNHDA and CDR2 SQIVND come from the germline V gene (reference sequence). V trimming: 5 bases; J trimming: 2 bases; junction bases outside the gene matches: 4. The DNA for the CDR3 is TGTGCCAGTAGTGCCCGGGACAGGGCTGGAAACACCATATATTTT. Residues: CASSARDRAGNTIYF.

This sequence joins TRBV25-1 and TRBJ1-1; no clear D. V was cut by 2 bases and J by 3 bases, with 10 bases left in between. The CDR3 covers 14 residues. Germline V gene sequence: CDR1 MGHDK, CDR2 SYGVNS. The CDR3 loop is CASSENWRHTEAFF. The CDR3 nucleotides are TGTGCCAGCAGTGAAAATTGGAGACACACTGAAGCTTTCTTT.

The chain has TRBV7-9 and TRBJ2-1; 8 bases line up with TRBD1. The CDR3 extends over 13 amino acids. The germline gives CDR1 SEHNR, CDR2 FQNEAQ (reference sequence). V was pared by 6 bases and J by 5 bases, with 3 bases of the junction left unmatched. The CDR3 coding sequence is TGTGCCAGCAGAGCGACAGGGGACAATGAGCAGTTCTTC. Encoded protein: CASRATGDNEQFF.

The rearrangement joins TRBV7-9 to TRBJ1-5; D not certain. Trimming removed 5 bases at V and 4 bases at J, with 9 bases between. Germline V gives CDR1 SEHNR, CDR2 FQNEAQ (reference sequence). The CDR3 has 13 amino acids. CDR3 DNA sequence: TGTGCCAGCAGCCGTGGGCTGAATCAGCCCCAGCATTTT. It yields the protein CASSRGLNQPQHF.

The chain recombines TRBV28 with TRBJ1-1; no clear D gene. The V end was cut by 6 bases, the J end by 3 bases, with 14 bases between. Germline V gives CDR1 MDHEN, CDR2 SYDVKM. The CDR3 totals 14 residues. CDR3: CASRDGVSYTEAFF. The CDR3 bases are TGTGCCAGCAGGGATGGGGTTTCGTACACTGAAGCTTTCTTT.

The rearrangement joins TRBV19 to TRBJ2-7, with TRBD2 as a possible D gene (5 bases). Trimming shortened V by 6 bases and J by 2 bases, and 11 bases separated the two germline ends. The CDR3 contains 13 residues. Germline-derived CDR1 and CDR2 are LNHDA and SQIVND (reference sequence). CDR3 in amino acids: CASSPSSAYEQYF. CDR3 sequence (DNA): TGTGCCAGTAGCCCTAGCTCAGCCTACGAGCAGTACTTC. The full variable domain, rest sourced from reference TRBV19 and TRBJ2-7, is DGGITQSPKYLFRKEGQNVTLSCEQNLNHDAMYWYRQDPGQGLRLIYYSQIVNDFQKGDIAEGYSVSREKKESFPLTVTSAQKNPTAFYLCASSPSSAYEQYFGPGTRLTVT.

J is TRBJ2-7 and V is TRBV5-4; the match to TRBD2 covers 9 bases. Germline V gives CDR1 SGHNT, CDR2 YYREEE (reference sequence). V shed 3 bases and J 6 bases; nucleotides not matched to a gene: 7. This CDR3 is built from 14 residues. The CDR3 reads CASSYSGSATEQYF. For the CDR3, the DNA is TGTGCCAGCAGCTATAGCGGGAGTGCGACCGAGCAGTACTTC.

This chain connects TRBV24-1 to TRBJ2-3; D possibly corresponds to TRBD2 (5 bases). Trimming shortened V by 3 bases and J by 5 bases, and 14 bases separated the two germline ends. The CDR3 extends over 15 amino acids. Germline V gene sequence: CDR1 KGHDR, CDR2 SFDVKD. The CDR3 is CATSDRQRSVDTQYF. Here the CDR3 DNA reads TGTGCCACCAGTGATCGTCAGCGGTCCGTAGATACGCAGTATTTT.

The chain couples TRBV30 to TRBJ1-1; TRBD1 might be the D (5 bases). Germline loops: CDR1 GTSNPN, CDR2 SVGIG (reference sequence). V dropped 7 bases and J dropped 1 base, with 16 bases sitting between them. This CDR3 is 14 amino acids long. The CDR3 region has the DNA TGTGCCTCTGTGGGGGGGTTCAAGAACACTGAAGCTTTCTTT. The encoded protein is CASVGGFKNTEAFF.

The chain employs TRBV10-3 and TRBJ1-3; D remains ambiguous. This CDR3 spans 13 amino acids. CDR1 ENHRY and CDR2 SYGVKD come from the germline V gene. V shed 2 bases and J shed 4 bases, with 6 bases lying between them. The CDR3 here is CAISEGWGNTIYF. The CDR3 DNA follows: TGTGCCATCAGTGAGGGTTGGGGAAACACCATATATTTT.

The V call is TRBV15, the J call TRBJ1-2; 9 nucleotides match TRBD1. V lost 5 bases and J lost 7; bases outside the gene matches: 8. Germline values: CDR1 LNHNV, CDR2 YYDKDF (reference sequence). This CDR3 region has 14 residues. In nucleotides, the CDR3 is TGTGCCACCAGCCGGGACAGGGCGGGGGGTGGCTACACCTTC. As protein: CATSRDRAGGGYTF. The whole variable domain, filled in from reference TRBV15 and TRBJ1-2, reads DAMVIQNPRYQVTQFGKPVTLSCSQTLNHNVMYWYQQKSSQAPKLLFHYYDKDFNNEADTPDNFQSRRPNTSFCFLDIRSPGLGDTAMYLCATSRDRAGGGYTFGSGTRLTVV.

The CDR3 nucleotides are TGTGCCAGCAGCTTAAGCCGGGGACAGAGGTCAAACACTGAAGCTTTCTTT. The encoded protein is CASSLSRGQRSNTEAFF. The rearrangement joins TRBV7-9 to TRBJ1-1, with 7 bases that match TRBD1. Germline V gene lookup returns CDR1 SEHNR and CDR2 FQNEAQ (reference sequence). This CDR3 has 17 amino acids. After removal of 2 bases from V and 2 bases from J, the junction contained 11 bases not matched to a gene.

The chain has TRBV7-2 and TRBJ2-3; 8 bases are a match to TRBD1. The germline V gene encodes CDR1 SGHTA and CDR2 FQGNSA. The CDR3 loop spans 15 amino acids. V lost 2 bases and J lost 2; bases outside the gene matches: 3. CDR3 amino acids: CASSLKTGVTDTQYF. The DNA for the CDR3 is TGTGCCAGCAGCTTAAAGACAGGGGTCACAGATACGCAGTATTTT.

The gene calls are TRBV28 and TRBJ1-1, with D hard to call. CDR1 is MDHEN, CDR2 SYDVKM, per germline. The V end was cut by 4 bases, the J end by 0 bases, with 9 bases between. This CDR3 contains 14 residues. CDR3 nucleotide sequence: TGTGCCAGCAGTTCCGGGTTTTTGAACACTGAAGCTTTCTTT. Its protein is CASSSGFLNTEAFF.

This clone was counted once. V gene TRBV5-4 combines with J gene TRBJ2-1; no clear D gene. Germline V lookup: CDR1 SGHNT, CDR2 YYREEE (reference sequence). This CDR3 contains 15 residues. The germline V and J ends were trimmed by 7 bases and 4 bases, with 18 bases remaining between them. CDR3 bases: TGTGCCAGCGGCAGGCCGACCGAGACTTACAATGAGCAGTTCTTC. Translating it yields CASGRPTETYNEQFF.

The chain has TRBV6-5 and TRBJ2-7; 13 bases line up with TRBD2. The V gene's germline CDR1 is MNHEY and CDR2 SVGAGI. The J segment lost 3 bases and the V segment lost 0 bases, leaving 2 bases of the junction unmatched. The CDR3 sequence is 16 residues long. CDR3 sequence: CASSYSGLAGNYEQYF. DNA of the CDR3: TGTGCCAGCAGTTACTCGGGACTAGCGGGGAACTACGAGCAGTACTTC.

The chain combines TRBV6-5 with TRBJ2-5, with D possibly TRBD1 on 5 matching bases. Germline V gives CDR1 MNHEY, CDR2 SVGAGI. The V end was cut by 7 bases, the J end by 0 bases, with 12 bases between. The CDR3 consists of 14 residues. The CDR3 sequence: CASKEQANQETQYF. CDR3 in DNA: TGTGCCAGCAAGGAACAGGCCAACCAAGAGACCCAGTACTTC.

This chain links TRBV5-5 with TRBJ2-3; D remains ambiguous. This CDR3 region has 14 residues. Germline CDR1 SGHKS, CDR2 YYEKEE (reference sequence). Trimming took off 0 bases at V and 4 bases at J, with 9 bases between the two ends. The DNA of the CDR3 is TGTGCCAGCAGCTTGGTAACAGACCCAGATACGCAGTATTTT. Residues: CASSLVTDPDTQYF. The full variable domain, completed using reference TRBV5-5 and TRBJ2-3, is DAGVTQSPTHLIKTRGQQVTLRCSPISGHKSVSWYQQVLGQGPQFIFQYYEKEERGRGNFPDRFSARQFPNYSSELNVNALLLGDSALYLCASSLVTDPDTQYFGPGTRLTVL.

The chain links TRBV7-9 to TRBJ2-5; the match to TRBD1 covers 11 bases. CDR3 size: 14 residues. Germline V CDR1 and CDR2: SEHNR, FQNEAQ (reference sequence). The trim removed 7 bases at V and 4 bases at J, leaving 5 bases unmatched. The CDR3 protein is CASTPDRGRETQYF. The DNA of the CDR3 is TGTGCCAGCACCCCGGACAGGGGGCGAGAGACCCAGTACTTC.

For this clone: One end of the junction does not line up with germline, which may come from a read error. The chain carries TRBV18 and TRBJ2-3, with D hard to call. Germline-derived CDR1 and CDR2 are KGHSH and LQKENI. The CDR3 is made up of 14 amino acids. CDR3 in amino acids: CASSPPVSTDTQYF. CDR3 coding DNA: TGTGCCAGCTCACCGCCTGTTAGCACCGATACGCAGTATTTT. The variable domain in full, with the rest retrieved from reference TRBV18 and TRBJ2-3, is NAGVMQNPRHLVRRRGQEARLRCSPMKGHSHVYWYRQLPEEGLKFMVYLQKENIIDESGMPKERFSAEFPKEGPSILRIQQVVRGDSAAYFCASSPPVSTDTQYFGPGTRLTVL.

This rearrangement joins TRBV5-8 to TRBJ1-3; D is unclear. Germline loops: CDR1 SGHTS, CDR2 YDEGEE. There are 15 residues in the CDR3. The V gene lost 0 bases and the J gene lost 0 bases, with 7 bases spanning the gap. The CDR3 protein is CASSLGVLSGNTIYF. CDR3 sequence (DNA): TGTGCCAGCAGCTTGGGGGTACTCTCTGGAAACACCATATATTTT. Full variable domain (remainder filled in from reference TRBV5-8 and TRBJ1-3): EAGVTQSPTHLIKTRGQQATLRCSPISGHTSVYWYQQALGLGLQFLLWYDEGEERNRGNFPPRFSGRQFPNYSSELNVNALELEDSALYLCASSLGVLSGNTIYFGEGSWLTVV.

The V gene is TRBV6-1, the J gene TRBJ2-1, with D possibly being TRBD2 (5 bases). The germline V gene encodes CDR1 MNHNS and CDR2 SASEGT. CDR3 length equals 16 residues. Trimming shortened V by 1 base and J by 5 bases, and 15 bases separated the two germline ends. The DNA for the CDR3 is TGTGCCAGCAGTGAAGGGTCTAGCCGCCTTAACAATGAGCAGTTCTTC. It encodes CASSEGSSRLNNEQFF.

In this sample, this clone turned up once. This chain joins TRBV6-1 and TRBJ1-5, with no clear D. The CDR3 sequence is 18 residues long. V was trimmed by 1 base and J by 0 bases, leaving 16 bases between them. Per germline, CDR1 MNHNS and CDR2 SASEGT. Written as DNA, the CDR3 is TGTGCCAGCAGTGAAGGTTTAAACACGTTTCTTAGCAATCAGCCCCAGCATTTT. It encodes CASSEGLNTFLSNQPQHF.

In its sample, this clone was seen once. CDR3 residues: CASSVEDISYNEQFF. The DNA for the CDR3 is TGTGCCAGCAGCGTAGAGGACATATCCTACAATGAGCAGTTCTTC. V gene TRBV9 combines with J gene TRBJ2-1; D is perhaps TRBD1 (5 bases). V dropped 0 bases and J dropped 1 base, with 8 bases sitting between them. This CDR3 is 15 amino acids long. Germline V lookup: CDR1 SGDLS, CDR2 YYNGEE. Full variable domain (rest looked up from reference TRBV9 and TRBJ2-1): DSGVTQTPKHLITATGQRVTLRCSPRSGDLSVYWYQQSLDQGLQFLIQYYNGEERAKGNILERFSAQQFPDLHSELNLSSLELGDSALYFCASSVEDISYNEQFFGPGTRLTVL.

The J gene is TRBJ2-5, the V gene TRBV24-1; D not resolved. The germline V gene has CDR1 KGHDR and CDR2 SFDVKD. There are 16 residues in the CDR3. Trimming took off 2 bases at V and 2 bases at J, with 14 bases between the two ends. CDR3 in amino acids: CATSDSLPGPQETQYF. The CDR3 region has the DNA TGTGCCACCAGTGATTCCCTCCCCGGGCCTCAAGAGACCCAGTACTTC.

The chain has TRBV7-2 and TRBJ1-1, with D uncertain. V dropped 1 base and J dropped 5 bases, with 11 bases sitting between them. This CDR3 contains 14 residues. Germline CDR1 is SGHTA and CDR2 is FQGNSA. The CDR3 sequence is CASSLERIWTEAFF. The CDR3 coding sequence is TGTGCCAGCAGCTTAGAGAGAATTTGGACTGAAGCTTTCTTT.

This sequence joins TRBV19 and TRBJ1-1; the D gene is possibly TRBD1 (6 bases). The germline CDR1 and CDR2 sequences are LNHDA and SQIVND (reference sequence). Trimming removed 11 bases from V and 4 bases from J, with 17 bases in between. CDR3 length: 13 amino acids. DNA of the CDR3: TGTGCCGTTCAGGGGTCCATGTCCACTGAAGCTTTCTTT. Translated: CAVQGSMSTEAFF.

The chain combines TRBV5-1 with TRBJ1-1; TRBD1 is a possible D gene (5 bases). CDR1 is SGHRS, CDR2 YFSETQ, per germline. V lost 4 bases to trimming and J lost 12 bases, with 19 bases between them. This CDR3 region has 13 residues. The CDR3 coding sequence is TGCGCCAGCAGCGGAACCAGGGAAGCGGAGACTTTCTTT. The encoded protein is CASSGTREAETFF.

The chain carries TRBV4-3 and TRBJ2-1, with TRBD2 as a possible D gene (5 bases). This CDR3 contains 17 residues. Germline-derived CDR1 and CDR2 are LGHNA and YSLEER. V lost 1 base and J lost 2, with 15 bases in between. The CDR3 loop is CASSQAVETLAYNEQFF. The CDR3 region has the DNA TGCGCCAGCAGCCAAGCCGTAGAGACACTAGCCTACAATGAGCAGTTCTTC.